The T cell receptor beta chain under discussion was sequenced for a study of glioma-infiltrating T cells after dendritic cell vaccination listed by TCRdb under 2016. At the level of the whole study: Of the 15 or so glioblastoma patients in the cohort, all drawn from Phase I and II dendritic cell vaccination trials, 9 were newly diagnosed and 6 had recurrent disease. The vaccine was prepared from monocyte-derived dendritic cells that were cultured for seven days with IL-4 and GM-CSF and then pulsed overnight with autologous tumor lysate. Survival after dendritic cell vaccination was correlated with TCR sequencing metrics, including TIL content and tumor-blood repertoire overlap. Patients received autologous tumor lysate-pulsed dendritic cell vaccination between about 2002 and 2012. In glioblastoma patients vaccinated with dendritic cells, deep sequencing of TCR beta CDR3 regions served to measure tumor-infiltrating lymphocyte content and to compare repertoires between tumor and blood. Each patient was given three intradermal dendritic cell vaccine injections, spaced two weeks apart, in the arm below the axilla. General findings and caveats noted by the study authors: The cohort was small and heterogeneous, and full blood and tumor sets were available for few patients, with initial-recurrent tumor pairs available for even fewer patients. Higher estimated pretreatment TIL content predicted longer time to progression and overall survival after dendritic cell vaccination. The three-group TCR overlap response model was described as speculative and requiring prospective validation. TCR clonality showed no direct relationship with survival, which suggests that a diverse polyclonal response may be important.

The immunoSEQ assay amplified TCRB CDR3 regions from roughly 2 micrograms of genomic DNA, or from all available DNA when less than that amount was available. The multiplex PCR employed 60 forward primers targeting TCR V beta segments and 13 reverse primers targeting J beta segments. Synthetic control templates were spiked into each sample at limiting dilution to estimate reads per starting template. Sequencing produced 87 bp reads on the Illumina HiSeq System. Per the original workflow: To remove PCR and sequencing errors, closely related sequences were merged with a nearest neighbor algorithm. TCR overlap was measured as the percentage of unique tumor TCR beta sequences that were also present in the peripheral blood of the same patient. TCRdb limited this immuneACCESS table to in-frame rearrangements with V and J called. A share of clones is missing; checked studies link under half to unresolved V genes, and the rest is unexplained. D and trimming were read from the DNA, whereas the V and J calls and clone size are those reported in that table. The sample includes about 49,000 clones, with about 85% observed a single time. The ten largest clones represent about an eighth of the sample.

Concerning this clone itself: The antigen it recognizes is unknown. Within one base of it there is no much larger clone, and no base qualities were kept.

Patients were selected for having adequate residual fresh-frozen tumor tissue and more than two years of available survival data. An isocitrate dehydrogenase mutation was not carried by any of the glioblastoma patients, although molecular status was otherwise variable. PBMC were collected before vaccination, two weeks after the third vaccination, and at tumor progression when it occurred. The Qiagen DNeasy Blood extraction Kit was used for extraction of genomic DNA. CDR1 GTSNPN and CDR2 SVGIG were looked up in the germline V gene (reference sequence). The CDR3 numbers 12 residues from cysteine through phenylalanine. Only the CDR3 portion is preserved as DNA: 36 bases, with reading frame beginning at the first base. Trimmed from V: 6 bases; trimmed from J: 7 bases; junction bases lacking a gene match: 6.

The source is a human donor with glioblastoma. The specimen comprised blood, sampled before dendritic cell vaccination. This chain is built from TRBV30 and TRBJ2-1; TRBD1 aligns with 7 central bases. The encoded CDR3 is CACRRGRNEQFF. The DNA sequence follows: TGTGCCTGTCGAAGGGGGCGGAATGAGCAGTTCTTC.